The source of this TCR beta chain is a study of PD-L1 blockade in urothelial cancer. On the study more broadly: Anywhere from 0 to 3 prior chemotherapy regimens had been received by patients.

Time point reported: pretreatment peripheral blood. Assay used: immunoSEQ multiplex PCR; TCRdb lists only in-frame clones, some missing. Here the sample spans approximately 79,000 clones, around four fifths being singletons. V was cut by 4 bases and J by 2 bases, with 15 bases left in between. Germline CDR1 MDHEN, CDR2 SYDVKM. This CDR3 comprises 15 residues. The rearrangement links TRBV28 to TRBJ2-7; unclear D gene. The source is a middle-aged man with urothelial cancer. The starting material was PBMCs, obtained around atezolizumab (anti-PD-L1) treatment. This CDR3 reads CASSSPTRKPYEQYF. CDR3 bases: TGTGCCAGCAGTTCCCCGACGCGGAAGCCCTACGAGCAGTACTTC.